This T cell receptor beta chain is drawn from a study of blood T cell repertoires in COVID-19. At the level of the study: COVID-19 samples, acute and convalescent, were from the United States, Italy and Spain. Sample material is recorded as cDNA or gDNA derived from T cells, B-cell-depleted T cells, or PBMCs.

Cohorts were determined from participant-reported clinical history. The authors' processing: Amplification of reference gene primers provided the estimated nucleated cell counts. Sequenced by immunoSEQ multiplex PCR; TCRdb stores in-frame clones only, minus some. Clone size and V and J calls were adopted from that table, with D and trimming inferred from the DNA. The table records 260,000 or so clones, about 91% of them present only once. The length of the CDR3 is 15 residues. Germline V CDR1 and CDR2: KGHSH, LQKENI. V lost 5 bases to trimming and J lost 5 bases; unmatched junction nucleotides: 9. The TCR comes from a woman in her forties with acute COVID-19. The chain has TRBV18 and TRBJ1-2, with TRBD1 matching over 9 bases. The sequencing input was PBMCs or T cells enriched from blood (not recorded which). The CDR3 spells CASSSGTGSGYGYTF. CDR3 in DNA: TGTGCCAGCTCATCCGGGACAGGGAGCGGGTATGGCTACACCTTC. Combining the CDR3 with reference TRBV18 and TRBJ1-2 gives the whole variable domain NAGVMQNPRHLVRRRGQEARLRCSPMKGHSHVYWYRQLPEEGLKFMVYLQKENIIDESGMPKERFSAEFPKEGPSILRIQQVVRGDSAAYFCASSSGTGSGYGYTFGSGTRLTVV.